A selection of T cell receptor beta chains follows, all from one sample in a study of cytomegalovirus exposure and HLA in healthy donors. The protocol was immunoSEQ multiplex PCR, while the TCRdb copy is restricted to in-frame clones and leaves out a portion. In the table there are approximately 190,000 clones, about four fifths of which are singletons. The sequenced sample consisted of PBMCs. The receptors here all came from a man aged 35-49 years in good health and CMV-seropositive. The CDR3 runs from the conserved cysteine through the conserved F or W. The D gene is left open where the match is weak. Part of the rows lack a size; the others show once, few, many or a class for expanded clones.

CDR3 DNA	CDR3 protein	clone size	J gene	D gene	V gene
TGCGCCAGCAGTGATGAGAGCTCCTATAATTCACCCCTCCACTTT	CASSDESSYNSPLHF	.	TRBJ1-6	.	TRBV10-1
TGTGCCAGCAGCTTAGATCGGGACAGAAACACCATATATTTT	CASSLDRDRNTIYF	.	TRBJ1-3	.	TRBV11-2
TGTGCCAGCAGCCTACTAGCGGGGGCCAACACCGGGGAGCTGTTTTTT	CASSLLAGANTGELFF	.	TRBJ2-2	TRBD2	TRBV5-5
TGTGCCAGCAGGCTGGACAGTAGGAACACCGGGGAGCTGTTTTTT	CASRLDSRNTGELFF	.	TRBJ2-2	.	TRBV28
TGTGCCAGCAGAATAGGGGGTCCAGATACGCAGTATTTT	CASRIGGPDTQYF	.	TRBJ2-3	.	TRBV28
TGTGCCAGCAGTACGACTAGCGGGGGTGGTGAGCAGTTCTTC	CASSTTSGGGEQFF	once	TRBJ2-1	TRBD2	TRBV6-6
TGTGCCAGCAGCTTGGCTTCTATGAGCTCCTACGAGCAGTACTTC	CASSLASMSSYEQYF	.	TRBJ2-7	.	TRBV5-6
TGTGCCAGCAGCCCCACTAGCGGGAGGTATGAGCAGTACTTC	CASSPTSGRYEQYF	.	TRBJ2-7	TRBD2	TRBV9
TGTGCCAGCAGCTTAACGGCGCCAGGGGGAGGCTCCTACGAGCAGTACTTC	CASSLTAPGGGSYEQYF	.	TRBJ2-7	.	TRBV7-3
TGCGCCAGCAGCCAACGCTTTGGGGGGGGCTATAATTCACCCCTCCACTTT	CASSQRFGGGYNSPLHF	.	TRBJ1-6	.	TRBV4-1
TGCAGTGCTAGCCCCTATGATGAGCAGTTCTTC	CSASPYDEQFF	few	TRBJ2-1	.	TRBV20-1
TGTGCCAGCAGTTACTCAGTCAGGGCCGCCTACGAGCAGTACTTC	CASSYSVRAAYEQYF	.	TRBJ2-7	.	TRBV6-7
TGTGCCAGCAGTCCAGCTTCTTCAAGGGGGGAGACCCAGTACTTC	CASSPASSRGETQYF	.	TRBJ2-5	.	TRBV28
TGTGCCAGCAGTACACGACAGTATCAGCCCCAGCATTTT	CASSTRQYQPQHF	.	TRBJ1-5	.	TRBV27
TGCAGCGTTGGTGTCTTTGACACTGAAGCTTTCTTT	CSVGVFDTEAFF	.	TRBJ1-1	.	TRBV29-1
TGTGCCATCAGTGTAGCTTTGACAGGGGTGGCCACCGGGGAGCTGTTTTTT	CAISVALTGVATGELFF	.	TRBJ2-2	TRBD1	TRBV10-3
TGCACCAGCAGCCACACCAAAGCGGGGGGCACAGATACGCAGTATTTT	CTSSHTKAGGTDTQYF	.	TRBJ2-3	.	TRBV1
TGTGCCAGCAGCTCCATCGGGGGGCCAAATCAGCCCCAGCATTTT	CASSSIGGPNQPQHF	once	TRBJ1-5	.	TRBV7-2
TGTGCCAGCAGCAGAGGTGGGCTAGCGGGGCTCTACGAGCAGTACTTC	CASSRGGLAGLYEQYF	.	TRBJ2-7	TRBD2	TRBV7-2
TGTGCCAGCAGCCCTGGACTCGAAACCTACGAGCAGTACTTC	CASSPGLETYEQYF	.	TRBJ2-7	.	TRBV7-9
TGCGCCAGCAGCCCGGACCCGGGACAGAGTGGTGGCTACACCTTC	CASSPDPGQSGGYTF	.	TRBJ1-2	TRBD1	TRBV5-1
TGTGCCAGCAGGCTAGACCGGGAGCGCGAGCAGTACTTC	CASRLDREREQYF	few	TRBJ2-7	.	TRBV7-8
TGTGCCAGTAAGGTGGACAGGGGGGAGACCCAGTACTTC	CASKVDRGETQYF	.	TRBJ2-5	TRBD1	TRBV19
TGTGCCAGCAGCTCATCGGGTTCGCCTCAGCCCCAGCATTTT	CASSSSGSPQPQHF	.	TRBJ1-5	.	TRBV13
TGTGCCAGCAGCCAGGCCGCCGTGGGCGGGGCAGATACGCAGTATTTT	CASSQAAVGGADTQYF	once	TRBJ2-3	.	TRBV4-2
TGTGCCAGCAGAAGAACGTCAGGTCTGAACACTGAAGCTTTCTTT	CASRRTSGLNTEAFF	.	TRBJ1-1	.	TRBV6-1
TGTGCCATCAGTGAGTCGGAGTGGGGGGTTCAGCCCCAGCATTTT	CAISESEWGVQPQHF	.	TRBJ1-5	.	TRBV10-3
TGTGCCAGCAGGCTAGCGGGCTCGGGAGAGACCCAGTACTTC	CASRLAGSGETQYF	once	TRBJ2-5	TRBD2	TRBV6-1
TGCGCCAGCAGCCAAGGGGTAATCAGGACAGGGGGCTCTGAAGCTTTCTTT	CASSQGVIRTGGSEAFF	once	TRBJ1-1	TRBD1	TRBV4-1